Listed below are T cell receptor beta chains from one sample, sequenced in a study of beta chain features in type 1 diabetes. Clones were sequenced by immunoSEQ multiplex PCR, and TCRdb holds only the in-frame ones, with some missing. The sample holds about 350,000 clones; around a fifth are singletons and the top ten take 0.044%. The sample consisted of naive CD4+ T cells from blood. The receptors come from a woman younger than 35 in good health. Both conserved end residues are part of each CDR3. D genes are given only for firm matches. The size of a clone is reported for some rows only, either as once, few or many, or as a class for expanded clones.

>TRBD1|TRBJ2-6|NA|TRBV23-1
CASSSGQAEASGANVLTF
TGCGCCAGCAGCTCCGGACAGGCCGAGGCCTCTGGGGCCAACGTCCTGACTTTC
>NA|TRBJ2-5|NA|TRBV2
CASSSDQSGTQYF
TGTGCCAGCAGTTCCGACCAGAGCGGGACCCAGTACTTC
>TRBD2|TRBJ2-1|few|TRBV4-2
CASSRGYSSGSGVNEQFF
TGTGCCAGCAGCCGGGGGTACTCCAGCGGGAGTGGTGTCAATGAGCAGTTCTTC
>NA|TRBJ2-7|NA|TRBV5-1
CASSFNIRTEYEQYF
TGCGCCAGCAGCTTCAACATACGGACAGAGTACGAGCAGTACTTC
>TRBD2|TRBJ2-3|NA|TRBV2
CASSEAWGLPTQYF
TGTGCCAGCAGTGAAGCGTGGGGACTACCAACGCAGTATTTT
>TRBD2|TRBJ2-7|NA|TRBV30
CAWSAPGTSSYEQYF
TGTGCCTGGAGTGCACCCGGGACTAGCTCCTACGAGCAGTACTTC
>TRBD2|TRBJ2-1|few|TRBV11-1
CASSSYAGTSVNEQFF
TGTGCCAGCAGCTCATACGCCGGGACTAGCGTCAATGAGCAGTTCTTC
>NA|TRBJ2-4|few|TRBV4-1
CASSRVVLAKNIQYF
TGCGCCAGCAGCCGAGTTGTTCTAGCCAAAAACATTCAGTACTTC
>TRBD2|TRBJ2-2|few|TRBV9
CASSALERGRPGRELFF
TGTGCCAGCAGCGCCCTAGAGCGCGGGAGGCCCGGCAGGGAGCTGTTTTTT
>NA|TRBJ1-2|NA|TRBV15
CATSRNGGARGYTF
TGTGCCACCAGCAGGAATGGGGGGGCGCGTGGCTACACCTTC
>NA|TRBJ1-4|NA|TRBV6-5
CASSTENNEKLFF
TGTGCCAGCAGCACTGAGAATAATGAAAAACTGTTTTTT
>NA|TRBJ1-1|NA|TRBV6-6
CASRTPGQGGSTEAFF
TGTGCCAGCAGAACTCCGGGGCAGGGAGGTTCGACTGAAGCTTTCTTT
>NA|TRBJ1-3|few|TRBV30
CAWSRTGSSGNTIYF
TGTGCCTGGAGTCGTACAGGTTCCTCTGGAAACACCATATATTTT
>TRBD1|TRBJ1-1|few|TRBV4-1
CASSQDRGREAFF
TGCGCCAGCAGCCAGGACAGGGGGCGTGAAGCTTTCTTT
>TRBD1|TRBJ2-3|NA|TRBV6-5
CASSYSQGATDTQYF
TGTGCCAGCAGTTACTCCCAGGGGGCTACAGATACGCAGTATTTT
>TRBD1|TRBJ1-4|NA|TRBV5-4
CASSSTGTGSEKLFF
TGTGCCAGCAGCTCCACCGGGACAGGGAGCGAAAAACTGTTTTTT
>NA|TRBJ2-1|few|TRBV5-6
CASSLTGVINEQFF
TGTGCCAGCAGCCTAACGGGAGTTATCAATGAGCAGTTCTTC
>TRBD2|TRBJ2-1|few|TRBV5-1
CASIPSGTTDEQFF
TGCGCCAGCATCCCCTCCGGGACTACCGATGAGCAGTTCTTC
>NA|TRBJ1-1|few|TRBV5-6
CASSRQANTEAFF
TGTGCCAGCAGCCGACAGGCGAACACTGAAGCTTTCTTT
>TRBD1|TRBJ1-2|NA|TRBV15
CATSRGQYDYGYTF
TGTGCCACCAGCAGGGGACAGTATGACTATGGCTACACCTTC
>NA|TRBJ2-7|few|TRBV9
CASSVAPDAYEQYF
TGTGCCAGCAGCGTAGCTCCAGATGCCTACGAGCAGTACTTC
>NA|TRBJ1-1|NA|TRBV11-2
CASSLGRARGTEAFF
TGTGCCAGCAGCTTAGGACGGGCGCGGGGGACTGAAGCTTTCTTT
>NA|TRBJ1-2|few|TRBV6-5
CASSYDTSRGYTF
TGTGCCAGCAGTTACGACACCTCACGGGGCTACACCTTC
>NA|TRBJ1-2|few|TRBV7-9
CASSPRALDSLTNYGYTF
TGTGCCAGCAGTCCCAGGGCCCTGGACAGCCTCACTAACTATGGCTACACCTTC
>NA|TRBJ2-1|NA|TRBV4-1
CASSQEGSEQFF
TGCGCCAGCAGCCAAGAGGGGAGTGAGCAGTTCTTC
>TRBD1|TRBJ2-4|few|TRBV6-5
CASSLTGGHIQYF
TGTGCCAGCAGTTTGACAGGGGGACACATTCAGTACTTC
>NA|TRBJ2-1|NA|TRBV11-3
CASSKGTPEQFF
TGTGCCAGCAGCAAAGGGACTCCTGAGCAGTTCTTC
>TRBD1|TRBJ1-1|few|TRBV29-1
CSFGQGTEAFF
TGCAGCTTTGGACAGGGTACTGAAGCTTTCTTT
>TRBD2|TRBJ2-1|few|TRBV5-1
CASRSTSGNPYNEQFF
TGCGCCAGCAGATCGACTAGCGGCAACCCATACAATGAGCAGTTCTTC
>TRBD2|TRBJ2-3|few|TRBV30
CAWRLAGANTQYF
TGTGCCTGGAGACTAGCGGGAGCGAATACGCAGTATTTT
>TRBD2|TRBJ2-1|NA|TRBV5-4
CASSPGFIAGANEQFF
TGTGCCAGCAGCCCCGGGTTTATAGCGGGAGCTAATGAGCAGTTCTTC
>NA|TRBJ2-1|few|TRBV7-2
CASSLALSEEQFF
TGTGCCAGCAGCTTAGCCCTTTCTGAGGAGCAGTTCTTC
>NA|TRBJ2-5|few|TRBV6-5
CASRPTYQETQYF
TGTGCCAGCAGACCGACATATCAAGAGACCCAGTACTTC
>NA|TRBJ1-1|NA|TRBV30
CAWTSRPRERGMNTEAFF
TGTGCCTGGACTTCCCGCCCAAGAGAGCGGGGGATGAACACTGAAGCTTTCTTT
>TRBD2|TRBJ2-7|NA|TRBV5-4
CASSLVLAGENEQYF
TGTGCCAGCAGCTTAGTCCTAGCGGGGGAAAACGAGCAGTACTTC
>NA|TRBJ1-2|few|TRBV7-9
CASSPSYYGYTF
TGTGCCAGCAGCCCCTCCTATTATGGCTACACCTTC
>NA|TRBJ1-4|few|TRBV6-5
CASSYSSRLEEKLFF
TGTGCCAGCAGTTACAGTTCACGTCTAGAGGAAAAACTGTTTTTT
>NA|TRBJ2-7|few|TRBV4-2
CASSRDLGHGSYEQYF
TGTGCCAGCAGCCGCGACCTCGGACACGGCTCCTACGAGCAGTACTTC
>TRBD2|TRBJ2-5|NA|TRBV11-2
CASSSGGQETQYF
TGTGCCAGCAGTTCGGGGGGCCAAGAGACCCAGTACTTC
>NA|TRBJ2-2|NA|TRBV6-6
CASRQQGNTGELFF
TGTGCCAGCAGACAACAGGGGAACACCGGGGAGCTGTTTTTT
>NA|TRBJ2-7|NA|TRBV5-6
CASSPTTGGGYEQYF
TGTGCCAGCAGCCCCACCACTGGCGGAGGGTACGAGCAGTACTTC
>NA|TRBJ2-4|NA|TRBV19
CASSMGSGGKNIQYF
TGTGCCAGTAGTATGGGGTCTGGAGGCAAAAACATTCAGTACTTC
>TRBD1|TRBJ1-2|NA|TRBV5-4
CASSSDRGYGYTF
TGTGCCAGCAGCTCTGACAGGGGCTATGGCTACACCTTC
>TRBD2|TRBJ2-5|few|TRBV5-1
CASRLAGDQETQYF
TGCGCCAGCAGACTAGCGGGAGATCAAGAGACCCAGTACTTC
>NA|TRBJ1-1|few|TRBV29-1
CSGSLTGNTEAFF
TGCAGCGGATCCTTGACAGGGAACACTGAAGCTTTCTTT
>TRBD1|TRBJ1-5|NA|TRBV5-8
CASSGGTVMNQPQHF
TGTGCCAGCAGCGGAGGGACAGTCATGAATCAGCCCCAGCATTTT
>TRBD2|TRBJ2-3|NA|TRBV2
CASSDRLGLASADTQYF
TGTGCCAGCAGTGATAGATTAGGACTAGCATCGGCAGATACGCAGTATTTT
>NA|TRBJ2-3|few|TRBV5-4
CASSWDFPSTDTQYF
TGTGCCAGCAGCTGGGACTTCCCTAGCACAGATACGCAGTATTTT
>TRBD1|TRBJ2-7|once|TRBV2
CASRQGYEQYF
TGTGCCAGTAGACAGGGTTACGAGCAGTACTTC
>NA|TRBJ2-5|NA|TRBV7-2
CASSLAQGRETQYF
TGTGCCAGCAGCTTAGCACAGGGGAGGGAGACCCAGTACTTC
>TRBD2|TRBJ2-2|NA|TRBV9
CASSVSQRGTGELFF
TGTGCCAGCAGCGTATCCCAGCGGGGCACCGGGGAGCTGTTTTTT
>NA|TRBJ2-5|NA|TRBV11-2
CASSAGQPLTQYF
TGTGCCAGCAGTGCCGGACAGCCTCTCACCCAGTACTTC
>TRBD2|TRBJ2-3|few|TRBV14
CASSPGTSGWGTQYF
TGTGCCAGCAGCCCCGGGACTAGTGGCTGGGGTACGCAGTATTTT
>NA|TRBJ2-7|few|TRBV30
CAWSSQGYEQYF
TGTGCCTGGAGTTCACAGGGTTACGAGCAGTACTTC
>TRBD1|TRBJ2-7|NA|TRBV9
CASSIGQGSEQYF
TGTGCCAGCAGCATTGGACAGGGGTCGGAGCAGTACTTC
>NA|TRBJ2-5|NA|TRBV7-2
CATARGRWRAQETQYF
TGTGCCACCGCGCGAGGTCGTTGGAGGGCGCAAGAGACCCAGTACTTC
>TRBD1|TRBJ2-7|few|TRBV5-1
CASSLDRGSYEQYF
TGCGCCAGCAGCTTGGACAGGGGCTCCTACGAGCAGTACTTC
>TRBD2|TRBJ2-7|NA|TRBV5-4
CASSSGTSSHEQYF
TGTGCCAGCAGCTCCGGGACTAGCTCCCACGAGCAGTACTTC
>NA|TRBJ2-7|few|TRBV30
CAWAQDYEQYF
TGTGCCTGGGCCCAGGATTACGAGCAGTACTTC
>TRBD2|TRBJ2-3|NA|TRBV4-1
CASSGRRLAGVTDTQYF
TGCGCCAGCAGCGGGAGAAGACTAGCGGGGGTCACAGATACGCAGTATTTT